Below are 11 T cell receptor beta chains sequenced from a single sample in a study of T cells after yellow fever vaccination. TCRdb processed the 5' RACE reads anew with MiXCR; each CDR3 protein has one entry. The table shows a few hundred thousand distinct CDR3 sequences, with about 15% occurring only once. The specimen comprised PBMCs, sampled 5 days after the first yellow fever vaccination. These receptors all stem from a man aged 18 to 29 who received the YFV17D yellow fever vaccine.

This chain connects TRBV4-3 to TRBJ2-1; D not certain. From germline, CDR1 is LGHNA and CDR2 YSLEER. This CDR3 spans 16 amino acids. With 0 bases removed from V and 0 bases from J, the gap between germline ends came to 9 bases. CDR3 sequence: CASSQELGGSYNEQFF. CDR3 sequence (DNA): TGCGCCAGCAGCCAAGAGTTAGGCGGCTCCTACAATGAGCAGTTCTTC.

This clonotype showed up just a few times. This chain uses TRBV19 with TRBJ2-5, with 8 positions matching TRBD2. V trimming: 5 bases; J trimming: 5 bases; junction bases outside the gene matches: 10. The CDR3 is 15 amino acids. Germline CDR1 reads LNHDA; CDR2 reads SQIVND (reference sequence). The CDR3 sequence: CASSVAREGSETQYF. The CDR3 DNA reads TGTGCCAGTAGTGTGGCCCGGGAGGGTTCGGAGACCCAGTACTTC. The variable domain in full, with the rest retrieved from reference TRBV19 and TRBJ2-5, is DGGITQSPKYLFRKEGQNVTLSCEQNLNHDAMYWYRQDPGQGLRLIYYSQIVNDFQKGDIAEGYSVSREKKESFPLTVTSAQKNPTAFYLCASSVAREGSETQYFGPGTRLLVL.

This clonotype was recorded a few times. This chain uses TRBV20-1 with TRBJ1-1, with D possibly TRBD1 on 5 matching bases. Germline CDR1 reads DFQATT; CDR2 reads SNEGSKA (reference sequence). This CDR3 spans 16 amino acids. Trimming removed 1 base from V and 0 bases from J, with 15 bases in between. The DNA of the CDR3 is TGCAGTGCTAGAGGGGGGTCACAGCGCCTGAACACTGAAGCTTTCTTT. Amino acids: CSARGGSQRLNTEAFF.

This clonotype appeared a few times. The genes are TRBV18 and TRBJ2-3; weak D call: TRBD2 (5 bases). There are 13 residues in the CDR3. The germline gives CDR1 KGHSH, CDR2 LQKENI. Trimming removed 10 bases at V and 1 base at J, with 12 bases between. The CDR3 DNA sequence: TGTGCCACCCAGCGGTCGGGCACAGATACGCAGTATTTT. It encodes CATQRSGTDTQYF. The entire variable domain, with the rest obtained from reference TRBV18 and TRBJ2-3, is as follows: NAGVMQNPRHLVRRRGQEARLRCSPMKGHSHVYWYRQLPEEGLKFMVYLQKENIIDESGMPKERFSAEFPKEGPSILRIQQVVRGDSAAYFCATQRSGTDTQYFGPGTRLTVL.

This clonotype was observed a handful of times. The chain recombines TRBV20-1 with TRBJ1-6, with 7 bases that match TRBD1. This CDR3 contains 13 residues. V shed 5 bases, J shed 9 bases, and the junction held 7 bases outside the gene matches. The V gene's germline CDR1 is DFQATT and CDR2 SNEGSKA (reference sequence). CDR3 protein: CSAFRQGRSPLHF. The CDR3 region has the DNA TGCAGTGCTTTTCGACAGGGTCGTTCACCCCTCCACTTT.

This clonotype occurred many times. This rearrangement joins TRBV7-2 to TRBJ2-1; TRBD2 matches at 10 bases. Germline CDR1 SGHTA, CDR2 FQGNSA. The CDR3 is 15 residues long. Germline trimming cut 5 bases from V and 9 bases from J; bases unmatched to any gene: 10. CDR3 amino acids: CASSISGGIRPEQFF. In DNA, the CDR3 is TGTGCCAGCAGCATTAGCGGGGGGATCCGTCCTGAGCAGTTCTTC.

The chain carries TRBV5-1 and TRBJ2-7; 10 bases align to TRBD2. The CDR3 extends over 16 amino acids. After removal of 2 bases from V and 2 bases from J, the junction contained 7 bases not matched to a gene. CDR1 is SGHRS, CDR2 YFSETQ, per germline. For the CDR3, the DNA is TGCGCCAGCAGCTTTCTAGCGGGGGCCCTCACCTACGAGCAGTACTTC. Translation: CASSFLAGALTYEQYF. Full variable domain (remainder filled in from reference TRBV5-1 and TRBJ2-7): KAGVTQTPRYLIKTRGQQVTLSCSPISGHRSVSWYQQTPGQGLQFLFEYFSETQRNKGNFPGRFSGRQFSNSRSEMNVSTLELGDSALYLCASSFLAGALTYEQYFGPGTRLTVT.

This clonotype was detected ten times or more. This rearrangement joins TRBV10-3 to TRBJ2-7; D perhaps matches TRBD1 (6 bases). Germline V gene data show CDR1 as ENHRY and CDR2 as SYGVKD. This CDR3 region has 12 residues. V lost 4 bases and J 2 bases, leaving 6 bases between the germline ends. The DNA for the CDR3 is TGTGCCATCAGTGGGACAGCCTACGAGCAGTACTTC. Its translation: CAISGTAYEQYF.

The chain joins TRBV4-2 to TRBJ2-7; 11 bases fit TRBD1. From germline, CDR1 is LGHNA and CDR2 YNFKEQ. Trimming cost V 1 base and J 0 bases; bases outside gene matches: 2. The CDR3 totals 16 residues. DNA for the CDR3: TGTGCCAGCAGCCAAGGGACAGGGGGCCCCTCCTACGAGCAGTACTTC. This gives the protein CASSQGTGGPSYEQYF.

The gene calls are TRBV27 and TRBJ2-7; perhaps TRBD1 as D (6 bases). Germline-derived CDR1 and CDR2 are MNHEY and SMNVEV (reference sequence). The germline V and J ends were trimmed by 7 bases and 0 bases, with 16 bases remaining between them. The CDR3 runs to 15 residues. CDR3 bases: TGTGCCAGCACCCAAGTGGGGGCCAGCTCCTACGAGCAGTACTTC. It specifies CASTQVGASSYEQYF.

This clonotype was seen just once. J is TRBJ1-2 and V is TRBV5-4, with a possible D match to TRBD1 (6 bases). CDR1 is SGHNT and CDR2 is YYREEE in the germline V gene (reference sequence). V was cut by 0 bases and J by 7 bases, with 16 bases left in between. The CDR3 consists of 15 residues. The CDR3 region has the DNA TGTGCCAGCAGCTTGGCCTTGGGGGGGCTGGGTGGCTACACCTTC. It translates to CASSLALGGLGGYTF.